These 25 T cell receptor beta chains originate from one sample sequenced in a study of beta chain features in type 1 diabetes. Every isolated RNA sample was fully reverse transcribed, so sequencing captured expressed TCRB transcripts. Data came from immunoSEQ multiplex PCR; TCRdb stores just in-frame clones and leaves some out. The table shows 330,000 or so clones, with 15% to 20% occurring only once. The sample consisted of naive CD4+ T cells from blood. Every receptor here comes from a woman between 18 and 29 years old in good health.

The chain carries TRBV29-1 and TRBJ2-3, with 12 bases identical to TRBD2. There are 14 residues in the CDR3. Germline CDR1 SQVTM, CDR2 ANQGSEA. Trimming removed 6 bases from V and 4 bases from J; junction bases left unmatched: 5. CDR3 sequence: CSVGRLAGADTQYF. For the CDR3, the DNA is TGCAGCGTGGGGAGACTAGCGGGAGCAGATACGCAGTATTTT.

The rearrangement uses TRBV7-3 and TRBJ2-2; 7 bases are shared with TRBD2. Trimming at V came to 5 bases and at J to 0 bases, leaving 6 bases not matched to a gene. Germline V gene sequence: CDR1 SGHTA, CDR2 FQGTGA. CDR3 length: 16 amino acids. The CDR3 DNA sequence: TGTGCCAGCAGCCCAAGCAGCGGGGCGAACACCGGGGAGCTGTTTTTT. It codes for CASSPSSGANTGELFF.

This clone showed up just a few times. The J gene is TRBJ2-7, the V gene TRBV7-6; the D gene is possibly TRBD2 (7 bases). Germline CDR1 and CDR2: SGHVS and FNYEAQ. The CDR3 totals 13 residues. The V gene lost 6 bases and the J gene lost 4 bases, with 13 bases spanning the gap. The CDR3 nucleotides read TGTGCCAGCAGTTGGGGGGGGCAATACGAGCAGTACTTC. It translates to CASSWGGQYEQYF.

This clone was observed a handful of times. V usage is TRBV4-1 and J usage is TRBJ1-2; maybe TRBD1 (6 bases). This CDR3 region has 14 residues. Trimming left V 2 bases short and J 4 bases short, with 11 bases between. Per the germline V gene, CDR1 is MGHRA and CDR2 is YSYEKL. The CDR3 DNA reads TGCGCCAGCAGCCAAAACAGGGAATCCTATGGCTACACCTTC. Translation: CASSQNRESYGYTF.

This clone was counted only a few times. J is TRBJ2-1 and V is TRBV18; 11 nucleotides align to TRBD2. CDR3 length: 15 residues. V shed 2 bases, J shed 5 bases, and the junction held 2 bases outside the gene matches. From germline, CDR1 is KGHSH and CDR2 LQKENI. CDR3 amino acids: CASSPGTSGHNEQFF. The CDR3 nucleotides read TGTGCCAGCTCACCAGGGACTAGCGGACACAATGAGCAGTTCTTC.

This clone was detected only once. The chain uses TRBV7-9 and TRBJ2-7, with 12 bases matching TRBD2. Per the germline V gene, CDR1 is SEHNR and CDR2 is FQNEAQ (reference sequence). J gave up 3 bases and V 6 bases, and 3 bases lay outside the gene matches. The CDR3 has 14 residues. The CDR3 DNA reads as TGTGCCAGCAGGGGGACTAGCGGGCTCTACGAGCAGTACTTC. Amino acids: CASRGTSGLYEQYF.

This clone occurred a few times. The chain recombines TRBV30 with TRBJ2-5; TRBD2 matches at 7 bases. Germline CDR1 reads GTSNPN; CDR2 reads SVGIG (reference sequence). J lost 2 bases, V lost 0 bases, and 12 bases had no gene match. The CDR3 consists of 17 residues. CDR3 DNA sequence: TGTGCCTGGAGTGTACGAAGGACTAGTCGTACTCAAGAGACCCAGTACTTC. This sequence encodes CAWSVRRTSRTQETQYF.

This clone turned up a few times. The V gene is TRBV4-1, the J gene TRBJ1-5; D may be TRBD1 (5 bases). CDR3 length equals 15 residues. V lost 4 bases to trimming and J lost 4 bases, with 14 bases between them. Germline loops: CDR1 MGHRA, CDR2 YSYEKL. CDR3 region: CASSRQLSVNQPQHF. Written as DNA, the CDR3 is TGCGCCAGCAGCCGACAGTTATCGGTAAATCAGCCCCAGCATTTT.

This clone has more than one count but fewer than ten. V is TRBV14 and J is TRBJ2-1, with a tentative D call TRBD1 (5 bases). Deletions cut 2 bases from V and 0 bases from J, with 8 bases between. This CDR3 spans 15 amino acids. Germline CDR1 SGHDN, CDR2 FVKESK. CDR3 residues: CASSQIRGSYNEQFF. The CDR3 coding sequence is TGTGCCAGCAGCCAAATTAGGGGCTCCTACAATGAGCAGTTCTTC.

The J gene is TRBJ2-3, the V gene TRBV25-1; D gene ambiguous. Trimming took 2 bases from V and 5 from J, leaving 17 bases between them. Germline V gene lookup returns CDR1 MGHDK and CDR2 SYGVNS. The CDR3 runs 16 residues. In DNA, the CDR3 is TGTGCCAGCAGTGAAATTGGCACCCCAACCAGAGATACGCAGTATTTT. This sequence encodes CASSEIGTPTRDTQYF.

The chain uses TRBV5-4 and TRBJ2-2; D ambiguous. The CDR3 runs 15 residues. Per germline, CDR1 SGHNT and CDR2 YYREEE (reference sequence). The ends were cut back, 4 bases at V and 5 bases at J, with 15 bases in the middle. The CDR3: CASSVDDPGTGELFF. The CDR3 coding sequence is TGTGCCAGCAGCGTGGACGACCCCGGGACCGGGGAGCTGTTTTTT.

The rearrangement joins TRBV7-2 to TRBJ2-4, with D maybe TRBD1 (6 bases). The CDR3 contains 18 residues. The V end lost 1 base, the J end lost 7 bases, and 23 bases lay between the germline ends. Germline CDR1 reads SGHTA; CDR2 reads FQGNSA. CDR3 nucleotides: TGTGCCAGCAGCTTAGGAGCCGGCAGGGGCAACTTTCAGAACATTCAGTACTTC. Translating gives CASSLGAGRGNFQNIQYF.

The CDR3 reads CASSLSASDTGELFF. CDR3 coding DNA: TGCGCCAGCAGCTTATCCGCTAGCGACACCGGGGAGCTGTTTTTT. The chain links TRBV5-1 to TRBJ2-2; D is perhaps TRBD2 (6 bases). The CDR3 sequence is 15 residues long. Germline CDR1 SGHRS, CDR2 YFSETQ. Trimming left V 2 bases short and J 3 bases short, with 11 bases between.

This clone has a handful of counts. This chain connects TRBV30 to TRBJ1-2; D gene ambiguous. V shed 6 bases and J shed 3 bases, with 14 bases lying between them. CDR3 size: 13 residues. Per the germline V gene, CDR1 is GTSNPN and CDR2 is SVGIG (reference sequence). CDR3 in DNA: TGTGCCTGTACCCGGGGTAAAGACTATGGCTACACCTTC. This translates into CACTRGKDYGYTF.

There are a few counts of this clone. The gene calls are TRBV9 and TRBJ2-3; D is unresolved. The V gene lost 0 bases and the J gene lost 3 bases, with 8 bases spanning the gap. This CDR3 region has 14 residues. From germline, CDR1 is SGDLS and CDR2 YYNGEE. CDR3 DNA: TGTGCCAGCAGCGTAGGTACTGCAACAGATACGCAGTATTTT. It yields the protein CASSVGTATDTQYF.

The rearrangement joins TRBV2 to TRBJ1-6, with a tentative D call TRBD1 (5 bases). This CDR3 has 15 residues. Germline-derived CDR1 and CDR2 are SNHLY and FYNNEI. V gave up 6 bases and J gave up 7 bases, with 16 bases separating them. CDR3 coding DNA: TGTGCCAGCAGGACCCCGCGGGGGGACAATTCACCCCTCCACTTT. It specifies CASRTPRGDNSPLHF.

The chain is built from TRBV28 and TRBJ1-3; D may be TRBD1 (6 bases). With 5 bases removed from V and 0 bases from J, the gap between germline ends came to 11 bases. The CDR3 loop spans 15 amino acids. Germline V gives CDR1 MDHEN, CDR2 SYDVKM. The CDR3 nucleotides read TGTGCCAGCAGTACGACAGGATTCTCTGGAAACACCATATATTTT. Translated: CASSTTGFSGNTIYF.

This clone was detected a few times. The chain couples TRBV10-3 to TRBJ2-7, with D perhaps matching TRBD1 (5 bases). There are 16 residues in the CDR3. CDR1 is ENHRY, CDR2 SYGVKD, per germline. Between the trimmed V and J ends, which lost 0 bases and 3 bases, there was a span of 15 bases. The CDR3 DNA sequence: TGTGCCATCAGTGAGTCGTACAGGCCCGTAGGCTACGAGCAGTACTTC. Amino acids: CAISESYRPVGYEQYF.

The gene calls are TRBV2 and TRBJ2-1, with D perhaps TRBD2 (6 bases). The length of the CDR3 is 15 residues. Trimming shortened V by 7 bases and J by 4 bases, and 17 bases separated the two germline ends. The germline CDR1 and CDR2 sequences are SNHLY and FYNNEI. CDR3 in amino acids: CASTIPTGGYNEQFF. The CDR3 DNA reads TGTGCCAGCACCATTCCCACCGGGGGATACAATGAGCAGTTCTTC. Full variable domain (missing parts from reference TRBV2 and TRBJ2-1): EPEVTQTPSHQVTQMGQEVILRCVPISNHLYFYWYRQILGQKVEFLVSFYNNEISEKSEIFDDQFSVERPDGSNFTLKIRSTKLEDSAMYFCASTIPTGGYNEQFFGPGTRLTVL.

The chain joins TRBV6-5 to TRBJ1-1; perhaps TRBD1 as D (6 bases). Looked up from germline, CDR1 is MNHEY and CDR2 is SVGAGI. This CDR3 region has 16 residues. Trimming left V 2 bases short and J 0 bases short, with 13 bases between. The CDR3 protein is CASSYGAGALNTEAFF. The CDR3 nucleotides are TGTGCCAGCAGTTACGGGGCAGGGGCACTGAACACTGAAGCTTTCTTT.

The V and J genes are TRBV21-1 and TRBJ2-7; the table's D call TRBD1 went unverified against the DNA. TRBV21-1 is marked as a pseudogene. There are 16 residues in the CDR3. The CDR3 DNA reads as TGTGCCAGCAGCAAAGCAAAGGGTAGGGGAACGGGCGAGCAGTACTTC. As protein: CASSKAKGRGTGEQYF.

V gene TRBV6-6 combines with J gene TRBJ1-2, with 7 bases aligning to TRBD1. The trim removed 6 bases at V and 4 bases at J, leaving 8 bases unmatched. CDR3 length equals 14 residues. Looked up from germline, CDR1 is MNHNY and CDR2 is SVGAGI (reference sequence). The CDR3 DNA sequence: TGTGCCAGCAGGGGAACAGGGGTAGGCTATGGCTACACCTTC. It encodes CASRGTGVGYGYTF.

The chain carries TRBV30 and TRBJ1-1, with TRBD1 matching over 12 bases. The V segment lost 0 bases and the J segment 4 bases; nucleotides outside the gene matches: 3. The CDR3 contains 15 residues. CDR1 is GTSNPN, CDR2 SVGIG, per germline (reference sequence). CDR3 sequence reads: CAWSVRDRGLTEAFF. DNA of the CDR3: TGTGCCTGGAGTGTACGGGACAGGGGGCTCACTGAAGCTTTCTTT.

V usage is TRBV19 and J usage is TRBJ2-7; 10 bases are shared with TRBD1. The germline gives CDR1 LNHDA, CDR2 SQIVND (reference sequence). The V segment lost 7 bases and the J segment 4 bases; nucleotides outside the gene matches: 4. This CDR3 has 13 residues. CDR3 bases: TGTGCCAGTATGGGGGGACAGGGGTACGAGCAGTACTTC. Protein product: CASMGGQGYEQYF.

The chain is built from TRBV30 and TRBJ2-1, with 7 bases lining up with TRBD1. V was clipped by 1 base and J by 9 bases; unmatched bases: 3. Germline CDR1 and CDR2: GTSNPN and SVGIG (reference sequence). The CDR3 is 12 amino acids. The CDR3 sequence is CAWSAPGGEQFF. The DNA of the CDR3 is TGTGCCTGGAGTGCCCCAGGGGGTGAGCAGTTCTTC.